These T cell receptor beta chains were read from a single sample in a study of CXCR3-negative and CXCR3-positive naive CD8 T cells. Reprocessing the 5' RACE reads, TCRdb reports a single entry for every CDR3 protein and omits DNA. The sample table includes roughly 5,800 distinct CDR3 sequences. The sample consisted of naive CXCR3- CD8+ T cells from blood. The receptors originated from a human donor in good health. Some clones in this sample may be carry-over from other donors' samples. CDR3s include the opening cysteine and the closing phenylalanine or tryptophan. Fields, in order: clone size, J gene, V gene, CDR3 protein. The listing skips clone size in some rows; elsewhere it reads once, few, many or a size class.

size: -; J: TRBJ2-1; V: TRBV19; CDR3: CASSDRDRVLNEQFF
size: -; J: TRBJ1-2; V: TRBV29-1; CDR3: CSVEIGDGANYGYTF
size: -; J: TRBJ2-3; V: TRBV4-2; CDR3: CASSQGILAGDVDTQYF
size: medium-sized; J: TRBJ2-7; V: TRBV29-1; CDR3: CSAGPTGNPHEQYF
size: -; J: TRBJ2-1; V: TRBV5-1; CDR3: CASSLSTGRVNEQFF
size: medium-sized; J: TRBJ2-5; V: TRBV27; CDR3: CASMWRGGETQYF
size: -; J: TRBJ1-1; V: TRBV3-1; CDR3: CASSQRIFGGGSDGTEAFF
size: -; J: TRBJ2-7; V: TRBV27; CDR3: CASSLSGGYEQYF
size: -; J: TRBJ1-2; V: TRBV19; CDR3: CATLGTSGQGTGYTF
size: -; J: TRBJ2-3; V: TRBV29-1; CDR3: CSVDLGQGTDTQYF